This TCR beta chain was sequenced during a study of human thymus T cells. Germline loops: CDR1 MNHNS, CDR2 SASEGT. The CDR3 contains 10 residues. With 1 base removed from V and 8 bases from J, the gap between germline ends came to 2 bases. General study findings and limits: Thymic and blood repertoires appeared to carry a bias in their V and J gene usage. Unrelated individuals had highly overlapping thymic repertoires, as reported in related research.

Thymic tissue was derived from resections collected during corrective heart surgery. Having surgery to correct congenital heart defects, healthy Finnish infants acted as the donors. Generated by immunoSEQ multiplex PCR, the TCRdb table keeps only in-frame clones and is missing some. The repertoire includes some 130,000 clones, 90% to 95% of them detected once, and 0.02% to 0.03% sits in the top ten. This clone appeared once. Its antigen is unidentified. The V call is TRBV6-1, the J call TRBJ1-1; D is ambiguous. Sequencing was done on a sample of thymus tissue. The sequence derives from a boy under two years old with a congenital heart defect but otherwise immunologically healthy. CDR3 DNA: TGTGCCAGCAGTGAAGGGGAAGCTTTCTTT. Translating it yields CASSEGEAFF.